This TCR beta chain comes out of a study of cytomegalovirus exposure and HLA in healthy donors. Vbeta (60) and Jbeta (13) primers were used in the PCR. Assay used: immunoSEQ multiplex PCR; TCRdb lists only in-frame clones, some missing. This repertoire shows some 180,000 clones, about 80% found once; its top ten account for approximately 3.6%. Whole-study results and caveats: CMV serostatus was the only recorded immune exposure for donors. The authors judged a highly shared variant cluster likely a sequencing artifact. Overall, approximately 150 TCR beta chains were annotated as cytomegalovirus-associated.

Turning to this clone: Its antigen is not identified.

Trimming shortened V by 5 bases and J by 0 bases, and 11 bases separated the two germline ends. Germline loops: CDR1 SNHLY, CDR2 FYNNEI. The CDR3 runs 15 residues. The TCR originated in a man between 35 and 55 years old in good health and CMV-seropositive. Sequencing was done on a sample of PBMCs. V usage is TRBV2 and J usage is TRBJ1-3; unclear D gene. The DNA for the CDR3 is TGTGCCAGCAGTTCACAGTCTTTCTCTGGAAACACCATATATTTT. This sequence encodes CASSSQSFSGNTIYF. Full variable domain (remainder filled in from reference TRBV2 and TRBJ1-3): EPEVTQTPSHQVTQMGQEVILRCVPISNHLYFYWYRQILGQKVEFLVSFYNNEISEKSEIFDDQFSVERPDGSNFTLKIRSTKLEDSAMYFCASSSQSFSGNTIYFGEGSWLTVV.